Each of the 9 T cell receptor beta chains below was sequenced from the same sample in a study of long-term antiretroviral therapy in people with HIV (dated by TCRdb to between 2022 and 2023). The immunoSEQ hsTCRB v3.0 assay was used at survey level resolution for TRB variable region sequencing. TCRdb stores this immuneACCESS table with in-frame sequences only. Part of the clones is absent; in the studies checked, under half of the shortfall reflects unresolved V genes, and no reason is known for the rest. This sample lists about 28,000 clones; around 80% were detected once. The leading ten clones occupy 7.5% to 10% of the sample. The sequencing used unsorted PBMCs, collected 1.5 years before starting antiretroviral therapy. All receptors derive from a man aged 18 to 35 with HIV.

CDR3 sequence (DNA): TGTGCCAGCACCCCGGTCGCAGGGCAAGGCTACACCTTC. Its protein product is CASTPVAGQGYTF. The genes are TRBV7-9 and TRBJ1-2; possibly TRBD1 for D (5 bases). V lost 7 bases and J 8 bases, leaving 17 bases between the germline ends. This CDR3 is 13 amino acids long. Germline CDR1 SEHNR, CDR2 FQNEAQ (reference sequence).

V gene TRBV7-8 combines with J gene TRBJ2-7, with 8 bases identical to TRBD2. This CDR3 is 16 amino acids long. From germline, CDR1 is SGHVS and CDR2 FQNEAQ. Trimming removed 1 base from V and 3 bases from J; junction bases left unmatched: 8. CDR3 sequence (DNA): TGTGCCAGCAGCTTAGGAAGTAGCGGGGTATTCTACGAGCAGTACTTC. Its translation is CASSLGSSGVFYEQYF.

The chain combines TRBV15 with TRBJ2-3; TRBD2 matches at 10 bases. Unmatched junction bases numbered 9, after V lost 1 base and J lost 2 bases. Germline CDR1 and CDR2: LNHNV and YYDKDF (reference sequence). The CDR3 has 18 amino acids. The CDR3 region is CATSRGGSGGTNTDTQYF. The CDR3 DNA reads TGTGCCACCAGCAGAGGGGGTAGCGGGGGGACGAACACAGATACGCAGTATTTT.

The chain recombines TRBV18 with TRBJ2-3; perhaps TRBD2 as D (7 bases). The germline gives CDR1 KGHSH, CDR2 LQKENI. Trimming left V 3 bases short and J 6 bases short, with 10 bases between. This CDR3 is 13 amino acids long. CDR3 nucleotides: TGTGCCAGCTCACCGGGGGGGGCGGATACGCAGTATTTT. Residues: CASSPGGADTQYF.

This clone has only a few counts. The V call is TRBV5-1, the J call TRBJ1-6, with unresolved D. The CDR3 loop spans 13 amino acids. From germline, CDR1 is SGHRS and CDR2 YFSETQ. With 1 base removed from V and 7 bases from J, the gap between germline ends came to 6 bases. The CDR3 loop is CASSLRGNSPLHF. The CDR3 region has the DNA TGCGCCAGCAGCTTGCGGGGAAATTCACCCCTCCACTTT.

The CDR3 loop is CASSEAPGTGGNYGYTF. The CDR3, as DNA: TGTGCCAGCAGTGAAGCGCCCGGGACAGGGGGTAACTATGGCTACACCTTC. The chain links TRBV2 to TRBJ1-2; 11 bases fit TRBD1. CDR3 length: 17 residues. Germline CDR1 SNHLY, CDR2 FYNNEI. V lost 0 bases and J lost 1; bases outside the gene matches: 4.

This chain connects TRBV7-9 to TRBJ2-5; 7 positions match TRBD2. CDR1 SEHNR and CDR2 FQNEAQ come from the germline V gene (reference sequence). The CDR3 is made up of 16 amino acids. With 5 bases clipped from V and 1 base from J, the junction kept 10 bases outside the gene matches. In DNA form, the CDR3 reads TGTGCCAGCAGCCGCGGAGGGGAGGGGACCCAAGAGACCCAGTACTTC. This gives the protein CASSRGGEGTQETQYF.

The chain couples TRBV4-1 to TRBJ1-4; TRBD1 is a possible D gene (5 bases). Trimming left V 1 base short and J 7 bases short, with 10 bases between. The CDR3 has 14 residues. Per germline, CDR1 MGHRA and CDR2 YSYEKL. CDR3 DNA: TGCGCCAGCAGCCAAGGGGGACGAGGTGAAAAACTGTTTTTT. Its translation is CASSQGGRGEKLFF.

This chain links TRBV5-1 with TRBJ2-7; 8 nucleotides line up with TRBD1. V shed 0 bases and J 3 bases; nucleotides not matched to a gene: 8. The germline V gene encodes CDR1 SGHRS and CDR2 YFSETQ. This CDR3 spans 16 amino acids. The CDR3 DNA is TGCGCCAGCAGCTTGGATGGGACAGGTCTTAGCTACGAGCAGTACTTC. This translates into CASSLDGTGLSYEQYF.